The present entry profiles one T cell receptor beta chain with its context. These data originate in a study of technical replicates of blood from four donors. The CDR3 runs to 16 residues. CDR1 MGHRA and CDR2 YSYEKL come from the germline V gene. V shed 1 base and J shed 2 bases, with 14 bases lying between them. Here immunoSEQ multiplex PCR was the method, and the copy in TCRdb shows in-frame clones only, minus some. Of under 95,000 clones listed, just under 95% are singletons. V and J are TRBV4-1 and TRBJ1-1; the D gene is possibly TRBD1 (5 bases). Sequenced: T cells isolated from PBMCs. The TCR sequence derives from a human donor in good health. For the CDR3, the DNA is TGCGCCAGCAGCCAAGGCCGGGGGACGAGAAACACTGAAGCTTTCTTT. Its protein is CASSQGRGTRNTEAFF.